This is a list of T cell receptor beta chains from one sample in a study of blood T cell repertoires in COVID-19. Method: immunoSEQ multiplex PCR; TCRdb's copy keeps in-frame clones and lacks some. The sample carries over 150,000 clones, around 83% recorded once. Sequencing was done on a sample of PBMCs or T cells enriched from blood (not recorded which). The receptors originated from a man aged 35 to 55 who had recovered from COVID-19. Each CDR3 is given with its conserved first and last residue. Each record gives: D gene, V gene, clone size, J gene, CDR3 length, CDR3 protein, CDR3 DNA. A D gene is named only where the DNA matches it firmly. Not every row has a clone size; where given, it reads once, few, many or a size class.

-	TRBV4-1	-	TRBJ1-2	15	CASSQIPTGNYGYTF	TGCGCCAGCAGCCAAATCCCGACAGGCAACTATGGCTACACCTTC
TRBD1	TRBV30	few	TRBJ1-6	14	CAFSGTGVGSPLHF	TGTGCCTTCTCCGGGACAGGGGTTGGGTCACCCCTCCACTTT
-	TRBV9	-	TRBJ1-5	15	CASSAGTLSNQPQHF	TGTGCCAGCAGCGCCGGGACTTTGAGCAATCAGCCCCAGCATTTT
TRBD2	TRBV11-2	-	TRBJ2-1	15	CASSLAQIAGNEQFF	TGTGCCAGCAGCTTAGCGCAGATAGCGGGGAATGAGCAGTTCTTC
-	TRBV4-1	-	TRBJ1-5	16	CASSQDAGKKLRPQHF	TGCGCCAGCAGCCAAGATGCAGGGAAAAAACTTCGGCCCCAGCATTTT
TRBD2	TRBV11-3	-	TRBJ2-1	13	CASSWVAGGEQFF	TGTGCCAGCAGCTGGGTAGCGGGAGGCGAGCAGTTCTTC
-	TRBV7-8	-	TRBJ2-2	14	CASTPLLNTGELFF	TGTGCCAGCACACCACTACTTAACACCGGGGAGCTGTTTTTT
-	TRBV28	-	TRBJ1-2	15	CASSNRDLWVYGYTF	TGTGCCAGCAGCAACAGGGACCTTTGGGTCTATGGCTACACCTTC
-	TRBV7-6	-	TRBJ1-4	15	CASSLEFQGNEKLFF	TGTGCCAGCAGCTTAGAGTTCCAGGGGAATGAAAAACTGTTTTTT
-	TRBV18	-	TRBJ2-7	15	CASSERRAISYEQYF	TGTGCCAGCTCAGAACGTCGCGCCATCTCCTACGAGCAGTACTTC
TRBD1	TRBV19	-	TRBJ2-7	14	CASSPGTGGYEQYF	TGTGCCAGTAGCCCAGGGACAGGGGGCTACGAGCAGTACTTC
TRBD1	TRBV30	-	TRBJ1-2	14	CAWSPGTGGHGYTF	TGTGCCTGGAGTCCCGGGACAGGGGGCCATGGCTACACCTTC
TRBD1	TRBV12-3/TRBV12-4	few	TRBJ2-7	13	CASSFGTVYEQYF	TGTGCCAGCAGTTTCGGGACAGTCTACGAGCAGTACTTC
TRBD2	TRBV9	-	TRBJ2-3	16	CASSVDSGGGSDTQYF	TGTGCCAGCAGCGTAGATAGCGGGGGAGGCTCAGATACGCAGTATTTT
TRBD1	TRBV6-5	-	TRBJ1-2	13	CASSLDREYGYTF	TGTGCCAGCAGTTTGGACAGGGAATATGGCTACACCTTC
TRBD2	TRBV28	-	TRBJ2-1	18	CASSLFSGLAGGRDEQFF	TGTGCCAGCAGTTTATTTTCGGGACTAGCGGGAGGGCGCGATGAGCAGTTCTTC
TRBD1	TRBV2	once	TRBJ2-7	16	CASSHADRDLLYEQYF	TGTGCCAGCAGCCATGCTGACAGGGACCTTCTTTACGAGCAGTACTTC
-	TRBV28	-	TRBJ1-1	12	CASGPGISEAFF	TGTGCCAGCGGCCCAGGCATTTCTGAAGCTTTCTTT
TRBD1	TRBV6-4	-	TRBJ2-2	14	CASSDGQGAGELFF	TGTGCCAGCAGTGACGGACAGGGGGCCGGGGAGCTGTTTTTT
-	TRBV10-3	-	TRBJ2-1	14	CAISSQAPSNEQFF	TGTGCCATCAGTTCTCAGGCGCCGTCCAATGAGCAGTTCTTC
-	TRBV28	-	TRBJ2-5	16	CASSLPPGAAGETQYF	TGTGCCAGCAGTTTACCCCCTGGCGCGGCAGGGGAGACCCAGTACTTC
TRBD1	TRBV11-2	-	TRBJ1-2	19	CASSLDGAGTGGRGYGYTF	TGTGCCAGCAGCTTAGATGGAGCCGGGACAGGGGGACGAGGTTATGGCTACACCTTC
-	TRBV5-5	-	TRBJ2-6	15	CASSFGPSGANVLTF	TGTGCCAGCAGCTTTGGGCCATCTGGGGCCAACGTCCTGACTTTC
TRBD1	TRBV6-5	-	TRBJ2-2	14	CASTGGWSTGELFF	TGTGCCAGTACAGGGGGATGGTCCACCGGGGAGCTGTTTTTT
TRBD1	TRBV19	-	TRBJ2-2	13	CASRDSLHRELFF	TGTGCCAGCCGGGACAGCCTTCACCGGGAGCTGTTTTTT
TRBD1	TRBV6-5	-	TRBJ2-7	14	CASSLDRDPYEQYF	TGTGCCAGCAGTTTGGACAGGGACCCCTACGAGCAGTACTTC
-	TRBV6-5	-	TRBJ1-1	12	CASISPQGQAFF	TGTGCCAGCATTTCTCCCCAGGGTCAGGCTTTCTTT
-	TRBV5-1	-	TRBJ2-1	16	CASSGQTAFGNNEQFF	TGCGCCAGCAGCGGACAGACGGCCTTTGGAAACAATGAGCAGTTCTTC
-	TRBV19	-	TRBJ2-7	17	CASSIRTARKSHYEQYF	TGTGCCAGTAGTATAAGAACAGCCAGGAAGAGCCACTACGAGCAGTACTTC
-	TRBV19	few	TRBJ1-3	15	CASSIRQELGNTIYF	TGTGCCAGTAGTATCCGACAAGAACTCGGAAACACCATATATTTT
-	TRBV29-1	once	TRBJ1-2	13	CSDGSGESGGYTF	TGCAGCGACGGATCCGGGGAGTCGGGTGGCTACACCTTC
-	TRBV24-1	-	TRBJ2-2	13	CATSRGSPGELFF	TGTGCCACCTCACGAGGGAGTCCCGGGGAGCTGTTTTTT
TRBD1	TRBV24-1	-	TRBJ2-1	21	CATSDLGPGQGAYFSYNEQFF	TGTGCCACCAGTGATTTGGGACCGGGACAGGGGGCTTATTTCTCCTACAATGAGCAGTTCTTC
-	TRBV12-3/TRBV12-4	few	TRBJ1-5	12	CASSPREQPQHF	TGTGCCAGCAGTCCAAGAGAACAGCCCCAGCATTTT
-	TRBV4-1	few	TRBJ1-4	15	CASSQGRESWEKLFF	TGCGCCAGCAGCCAAGGAAGGGAGAGTTGGGAAAAACTGTTTTTT
TRBD1	TRBV25-1	-	TRBJ2-7	14	CASSEEQGAYEQYF	TGTGCCAGCAGTGAAGAACAGGGGGCGTACGAGCAGTACTTC
-	TRBV30	-	TRBJ1-2	12	CAWGGGGIGYTF	TGTGCCTGGGGTGGCGGGGGGATTGGCTACACCTTC
-	TRBV7-2	-	TRBJ2-1	13	CASSFQGRDEQFF	TGTGCCAGCAGCTTCCAGGGGAGGGATGAGCAGTTCTTC
-	TRBV9	once	TRBJ1-2	13	CASSVSGSAGYTF	TGTGCCAGCAGCGTGTCGGGGTCGGCTGGCTACACCTTC
-	TRBV18	-	TRBJ2-2	14	CASSPRQGTGELFF	TGTGCCAGCTCACCACGGCAGGGGACCGGGGAGCTGTTTTTT